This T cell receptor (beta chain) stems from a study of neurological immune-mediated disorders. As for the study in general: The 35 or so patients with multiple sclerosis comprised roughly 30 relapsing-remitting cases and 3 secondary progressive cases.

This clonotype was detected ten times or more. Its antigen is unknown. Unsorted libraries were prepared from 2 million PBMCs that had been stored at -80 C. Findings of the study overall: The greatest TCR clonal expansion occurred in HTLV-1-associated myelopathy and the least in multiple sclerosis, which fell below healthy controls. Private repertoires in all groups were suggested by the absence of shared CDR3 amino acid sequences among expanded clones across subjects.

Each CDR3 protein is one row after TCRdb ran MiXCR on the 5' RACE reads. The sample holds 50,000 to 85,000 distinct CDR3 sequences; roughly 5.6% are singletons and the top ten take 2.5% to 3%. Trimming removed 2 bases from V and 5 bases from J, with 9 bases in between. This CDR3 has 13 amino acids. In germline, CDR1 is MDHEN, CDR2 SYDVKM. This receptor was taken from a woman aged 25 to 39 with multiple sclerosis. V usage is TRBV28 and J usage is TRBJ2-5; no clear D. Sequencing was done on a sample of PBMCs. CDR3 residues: CASSLNFGETQYF. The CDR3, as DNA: TGTGCCAGCAGTTTAAATTTTGGGGAGACCCAGTACTTC. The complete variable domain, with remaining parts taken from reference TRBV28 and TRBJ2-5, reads DVKVTQSSRYLVKRTGEKVFLECVQDMDHENMFWYRQDPGLGLRLIYFSYDVKMKEKGDIPEGYSVSREKKERFSLILESASTNQTSMYLCASSLNFGETQYFGPGTRLLVL.